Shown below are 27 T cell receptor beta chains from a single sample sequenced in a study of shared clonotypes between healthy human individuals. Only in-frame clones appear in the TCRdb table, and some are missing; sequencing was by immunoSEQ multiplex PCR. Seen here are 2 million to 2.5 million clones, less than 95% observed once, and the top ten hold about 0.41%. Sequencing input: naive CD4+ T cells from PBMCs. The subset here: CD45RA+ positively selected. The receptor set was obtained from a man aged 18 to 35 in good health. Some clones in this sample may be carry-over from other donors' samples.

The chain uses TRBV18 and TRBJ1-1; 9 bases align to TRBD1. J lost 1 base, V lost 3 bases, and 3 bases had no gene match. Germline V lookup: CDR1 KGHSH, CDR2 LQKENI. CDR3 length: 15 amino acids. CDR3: CASSPSTGGNTEAFF. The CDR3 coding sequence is TGTGCCAGCTCACCTTCGACAGGGGGGAACACTGAAGCTTTCTTT.

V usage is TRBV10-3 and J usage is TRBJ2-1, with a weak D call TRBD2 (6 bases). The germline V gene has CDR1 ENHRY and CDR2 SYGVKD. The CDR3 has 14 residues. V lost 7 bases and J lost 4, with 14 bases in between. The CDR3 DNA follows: TGTGCCATCAATCCTTCCGGGAGTTACAATGAGCAGTTCTTC. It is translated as CAINPSGSYNEQFF.

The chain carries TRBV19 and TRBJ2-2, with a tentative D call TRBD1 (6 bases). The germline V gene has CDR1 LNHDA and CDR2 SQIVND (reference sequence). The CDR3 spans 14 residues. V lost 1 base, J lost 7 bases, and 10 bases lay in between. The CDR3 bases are TGTGCCAGTAGTATAGGTGGGGGCGGCGGGGAGCTGTTTTTT. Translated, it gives CASSIGGGGGELFF.

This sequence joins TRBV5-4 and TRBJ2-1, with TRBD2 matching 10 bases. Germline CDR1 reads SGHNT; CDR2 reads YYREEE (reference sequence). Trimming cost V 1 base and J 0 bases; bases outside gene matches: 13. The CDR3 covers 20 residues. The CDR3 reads CASSLKAVAGGPSSYNEQFF. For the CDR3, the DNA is TGTGCCAGCAGCTTGAAGGCGGTAGCGGGAGGTCCGAGCTCCTACAATGAGCAGTTCTTC.

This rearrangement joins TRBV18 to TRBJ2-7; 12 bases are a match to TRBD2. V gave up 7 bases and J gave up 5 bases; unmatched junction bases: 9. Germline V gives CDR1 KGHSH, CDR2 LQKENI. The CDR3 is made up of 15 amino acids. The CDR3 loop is CASLQQTSGSHEQYF. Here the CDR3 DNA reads TGTGCCAGCTTGCAGCAGACTAGCGGGAGCCACGAGCAGTACTTC.

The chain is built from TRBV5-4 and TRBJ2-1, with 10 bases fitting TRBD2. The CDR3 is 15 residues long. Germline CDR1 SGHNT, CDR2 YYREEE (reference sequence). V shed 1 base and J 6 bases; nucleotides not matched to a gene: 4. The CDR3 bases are TGTGCCAGCAGCTTGCTAGCGGGAGTATTCAATGAGCAGTTCTTC. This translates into CASSLLAGVFNEQFF.

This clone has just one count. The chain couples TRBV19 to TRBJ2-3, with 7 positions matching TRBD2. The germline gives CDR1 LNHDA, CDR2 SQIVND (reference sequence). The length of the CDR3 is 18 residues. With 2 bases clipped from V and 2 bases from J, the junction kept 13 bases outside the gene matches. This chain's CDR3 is CASSIPWLAEGHTDTQYF. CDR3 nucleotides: TGTGCCAGTAGTATACCCTGGCTAGCGGAAGGACACACAGATACGCAGTATTTT.

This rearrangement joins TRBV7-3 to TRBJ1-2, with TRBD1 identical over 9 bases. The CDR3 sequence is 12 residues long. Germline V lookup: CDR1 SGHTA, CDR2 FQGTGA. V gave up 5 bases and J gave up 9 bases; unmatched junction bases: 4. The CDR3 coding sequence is TGTGCCAGCAGCCCCGGGACAGGGCGCTACACCTTC. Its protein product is CASSPGTGRYTF.

The CDR3 DNA reads as TGTGCCAGCAGCCCTGGTTGGGCTGGAAACACCATATATTTT. This translates into CASSPGWAGNTIYF. V is TRBV7-8 and J is TRBJ1-3; D not certain. Trimming stripped 5 bases from V and 2 bases from J, with 10 bases between. This CDR3 region has 14 residues. Per the germline V gene, CDR1 is SGHVS and CDR2 is FQNEAQ.

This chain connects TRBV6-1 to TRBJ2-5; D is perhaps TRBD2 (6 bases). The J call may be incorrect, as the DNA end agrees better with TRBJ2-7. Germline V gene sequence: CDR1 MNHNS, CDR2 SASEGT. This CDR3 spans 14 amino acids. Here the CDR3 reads CASRRDPGSYEQYF. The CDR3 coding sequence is TGTGCCAGCAGGCGGGACCCGGGAAGCTACGAGCAGTACTTC.

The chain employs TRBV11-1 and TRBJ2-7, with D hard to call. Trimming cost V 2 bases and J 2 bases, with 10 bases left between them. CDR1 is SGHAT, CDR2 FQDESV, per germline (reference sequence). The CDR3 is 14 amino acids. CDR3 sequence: CASSLRFRPYEQYF. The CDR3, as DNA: TGTGCCAGCAGCTTAAGGTTTCGTCCCTACGAGCAGTACTTC.

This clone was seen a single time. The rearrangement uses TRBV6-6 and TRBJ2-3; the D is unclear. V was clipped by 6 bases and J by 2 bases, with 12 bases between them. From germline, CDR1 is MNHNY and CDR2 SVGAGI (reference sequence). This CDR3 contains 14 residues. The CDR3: CASSWARNTDTQYF. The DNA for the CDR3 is TGTGCCAGCAGCTGGGCAAGGAACACAGATACGCAGTATTTT.

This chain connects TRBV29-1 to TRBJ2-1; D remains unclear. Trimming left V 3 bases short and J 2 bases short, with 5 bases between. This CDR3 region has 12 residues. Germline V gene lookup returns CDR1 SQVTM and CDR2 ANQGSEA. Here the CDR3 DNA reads TGCAGCGTTGAGGCCACCTACAATGAGCAGTTCTTC. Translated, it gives CSVEATYNEQFF.

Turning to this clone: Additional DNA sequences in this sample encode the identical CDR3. CDR3 loop: CAISESGETQYF. The CDR3 DNA reads TGTGCCATCAGTGAGTCTGGCGAGACCCAGTACTTC. The gene calls are TRBV10-3 and TRBJ2-5; D is ambiguous. Trimming took 0 bases from V and 5 from J, leaving 4 bases between them. Germline assignment: CDR1 ENHRY and CDR2 SYGVKD. This CDR3 region has 12 residues.

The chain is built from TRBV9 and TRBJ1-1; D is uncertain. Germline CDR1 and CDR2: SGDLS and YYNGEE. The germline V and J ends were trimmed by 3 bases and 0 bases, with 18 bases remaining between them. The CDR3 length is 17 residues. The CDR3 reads CASSATPTGLMNTEAFF. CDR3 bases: TGTGCCAGCAGCGCCACCCCAACCGGACTTATGAACACTGAAGCTTTCTTT.

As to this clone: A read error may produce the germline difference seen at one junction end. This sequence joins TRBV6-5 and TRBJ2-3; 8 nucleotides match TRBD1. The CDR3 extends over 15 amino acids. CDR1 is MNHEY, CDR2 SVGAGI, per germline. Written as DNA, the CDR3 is TGTGCCAGCAGTTACTCCGGACAGGGCCGAACCCGCATGGATTTT. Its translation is CASSYSGQGRTRMDF.

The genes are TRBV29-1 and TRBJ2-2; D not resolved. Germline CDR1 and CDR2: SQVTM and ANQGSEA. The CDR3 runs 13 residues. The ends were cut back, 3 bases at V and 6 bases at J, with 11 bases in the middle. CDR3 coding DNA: TGCAGCGTTGAGGGGTTGCCGGCCGGGGAGCTGTTTTTT. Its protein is CSVEGLPAGELFF.

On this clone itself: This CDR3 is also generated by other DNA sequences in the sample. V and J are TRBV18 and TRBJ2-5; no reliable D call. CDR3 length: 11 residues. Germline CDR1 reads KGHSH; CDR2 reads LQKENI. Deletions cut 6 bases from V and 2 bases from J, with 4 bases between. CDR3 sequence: CASSEQETQYF. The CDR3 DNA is TGTGCCAGCTCCGAGCAAGAGACCCAGTACTTC. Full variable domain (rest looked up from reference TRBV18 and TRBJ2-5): NAGVMQNPRHLVRRRGQEARLRCSPMKGHSHVYWYRQLPEEGLKFMVYLQKENIIDESGMPKERFSAEFPKEGPSILRIQQVVRGDSAAYFCASSEQETQYFGPGTRLLVL.

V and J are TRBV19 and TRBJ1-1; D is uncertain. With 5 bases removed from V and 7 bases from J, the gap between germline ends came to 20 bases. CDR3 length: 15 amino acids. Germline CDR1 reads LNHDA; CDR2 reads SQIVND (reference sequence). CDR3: CASSGGNPERYEAFF. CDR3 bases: TGTGCCAGTAGTGGAGGGAACCCGGAAAGATATGAAGCTTTCTTT. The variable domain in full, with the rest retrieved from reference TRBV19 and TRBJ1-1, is DGGITQSPKYLFRKEGQNVTLSCEQNLNHDAMYWYRQDPGQGLRLIYYSQIVNDFQKGDIAEGYSVSREKKESFPLTVTSAQKNPTAFYLCASSGGNPERYEAFFGQGTRLTVV.

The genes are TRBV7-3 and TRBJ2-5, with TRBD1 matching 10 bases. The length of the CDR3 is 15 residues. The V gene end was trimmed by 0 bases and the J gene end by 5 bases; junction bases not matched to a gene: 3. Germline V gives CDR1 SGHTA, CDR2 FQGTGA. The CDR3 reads CASSLTGQGWETQYF. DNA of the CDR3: TGTGCCAGCAGCTTAACGGGACAGGGGTGGGAGACCCAGTACTTC.

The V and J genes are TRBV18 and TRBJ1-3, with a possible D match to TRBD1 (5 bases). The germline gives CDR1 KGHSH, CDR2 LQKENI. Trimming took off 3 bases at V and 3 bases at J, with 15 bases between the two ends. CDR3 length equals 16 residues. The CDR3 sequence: CASSPRQPDRGNTIYF. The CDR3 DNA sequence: TGTGCCAGCTCACCCCGACAGCCCGATCGTGGAAACACCATATATTTT. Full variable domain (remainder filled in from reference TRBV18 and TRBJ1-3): NAGVMQNPRHLVRRRGQEARLRCSPMKGHSHVYWYRQLPEEGLKFMVYLQKENIIDESGMPKERFSAEFPKEGPSILRIQQVVRGDSAAYFCASSPRQPDRGNTIYFGEGSWLTVV.

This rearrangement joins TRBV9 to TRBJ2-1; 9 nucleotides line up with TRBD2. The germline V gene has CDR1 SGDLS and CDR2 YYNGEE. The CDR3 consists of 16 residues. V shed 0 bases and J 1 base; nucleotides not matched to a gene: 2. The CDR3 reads CASSVVAGESYNEQFF. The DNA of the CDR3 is TGTGCCAGCAGCGTAGTAGCGGGAGAGTCCTACAATGAGCAGTTCTTC. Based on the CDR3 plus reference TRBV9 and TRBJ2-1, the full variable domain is DSGVTQTPKHLITATGQRVTLRCSPRSGDLSVYWYQQSLDQGLQFLIQYYNGEERAKGNILERFSAQQFPDLHSELNLSSLELGDSALYFCASSVVAGESYNEQFFGPGTRLTVL.

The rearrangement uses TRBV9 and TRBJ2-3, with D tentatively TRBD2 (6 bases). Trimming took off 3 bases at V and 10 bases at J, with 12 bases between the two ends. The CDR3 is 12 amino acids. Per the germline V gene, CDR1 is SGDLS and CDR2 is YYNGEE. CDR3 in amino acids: CASSADGGAQYF. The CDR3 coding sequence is TGTGCCAGCAGCGCCGATGGAGGGGCGCAGTATTTT.

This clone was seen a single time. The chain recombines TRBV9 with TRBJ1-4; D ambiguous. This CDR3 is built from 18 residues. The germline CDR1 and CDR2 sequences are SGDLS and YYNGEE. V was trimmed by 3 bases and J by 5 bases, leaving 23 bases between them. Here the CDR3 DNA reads TGTGCCAGCAGCGGATCCGGGATCCCGGGATCTATAAATGAAAAACTGTTTTTT. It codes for CASSGSGIPGSINEKLFF.

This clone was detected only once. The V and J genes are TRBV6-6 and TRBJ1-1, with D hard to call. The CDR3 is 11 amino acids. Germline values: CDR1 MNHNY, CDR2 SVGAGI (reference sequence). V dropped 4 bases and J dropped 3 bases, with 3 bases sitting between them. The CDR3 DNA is TGTGCCAGCAGTTTCTACACTGAAGCTTTCTTT. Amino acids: CASSFYTEAFF.

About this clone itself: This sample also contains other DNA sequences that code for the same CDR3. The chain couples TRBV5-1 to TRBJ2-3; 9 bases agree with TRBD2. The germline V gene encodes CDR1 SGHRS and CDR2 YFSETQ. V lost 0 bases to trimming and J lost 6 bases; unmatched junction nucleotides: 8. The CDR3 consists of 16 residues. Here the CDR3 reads CASSLAGGRAGDTQYF. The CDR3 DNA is TGCGCCAGCAGCTTGGCGGGCGGGAGGGCCGGGGATACGCAGTATTTT.

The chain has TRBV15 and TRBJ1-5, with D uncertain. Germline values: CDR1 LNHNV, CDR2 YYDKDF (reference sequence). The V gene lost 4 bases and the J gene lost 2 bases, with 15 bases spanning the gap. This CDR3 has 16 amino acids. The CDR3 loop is CATSTTASRGNQPQHF. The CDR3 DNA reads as TGTGCCACCAGCACAACAGCGTCTAGGGGCAATCAGCCCCAGCATTTT.